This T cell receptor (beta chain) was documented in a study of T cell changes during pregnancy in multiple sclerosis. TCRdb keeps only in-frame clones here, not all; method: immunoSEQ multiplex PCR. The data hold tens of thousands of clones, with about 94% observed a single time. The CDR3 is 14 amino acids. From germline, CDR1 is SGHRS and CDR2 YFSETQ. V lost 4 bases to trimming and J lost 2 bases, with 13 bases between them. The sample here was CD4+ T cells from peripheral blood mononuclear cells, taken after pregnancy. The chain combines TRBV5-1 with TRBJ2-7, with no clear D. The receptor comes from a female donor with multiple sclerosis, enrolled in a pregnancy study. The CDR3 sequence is CASSVTPPAYEQYF. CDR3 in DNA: TGCGCCAGCAGCGTGACTCCGCCCGCCTACGAGCAGTACTTC. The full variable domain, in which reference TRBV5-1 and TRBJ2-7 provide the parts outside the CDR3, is KAGVTQTPRYLIKTRGQQVTLSCSPISGHRSVSWYQQTPGQGLQFLFEYFSETQRNKGNFPGRFSGRQFSNSRSEMNVSTLELGDSALYLCASSVTPPAYEQYFGPGTRLTVT.